This T cell receptor (beta chain) is from a study of T cells in Graves' hyperthyroidism and ophthalmopathy. The V and J ends lost 2 bases and 5 bases, in that order; junction bases with no gene match: 6. CDR3 size: 15 residues. Germline CDR1 SNHLY, CDR2 FYNNEI. RNA transcripts provided the source from which TCR beta CDR3 regions were amplified. HTBI primers were used for first-round RT-PCR of the TCR CDR3. TCRdb re-analysed the multiplex PCR reads in MiXCR, keeping a single row per CDR3 protein. The table records fewer than 900,000 distinct CDR3 sequences, around 20% of them present only once. The chain has TRBV2 and TRBJ1-5, with 7 bases lining up with TRBD1. The sequenced material came from blood. The clonotype comes from a woman aged 45-59 years with Graves' hyperthyroidism that later progressed to Graves' ophthalmopathy. CDR3 region: CASSETLDRDQPQHF. CDR3 sequence (DNA): TGTGCCAGCAGTGAAACCCTAGACAGGGATCAGCCCCAGCATTTT.